This TCR beta chain was retrieved from a study of control samples from healthy donors and cancer patients. Trimming removed 1 base at V and 4 bases at J, with 5 bases between. The CDR3 covers 12 residues. Libraries were prepared by immunoSEQ multiplex PCR; TCRdb keeps only in-frame clonotypes and omits some of them. Among about 150,000 clones listed, 94% were seen once. This sequence originates from a young woman in good health. The sample was blood. The chain has TRBV12-3 or TRBV12-4 and TRBJ2-7, with D unresolved. The CDR3 DNA reads as TGTGCCAGCAGTTTAGGGAGATACGAGCAGTACTTC. Its protein is CASSLGRYEQYF.